This T cell receptor (beta chain) was profiled in a study of CD8 T cells in ankylosing spondylitis. Points from the study as a whole: Blood of patients with ankylosing spondylitis appeared to be characterized by a TCR beta motif of several highly homologous variants. Matched synovial fluid from ankylosing spondylitis patients was reported to be enriched for disease-linked clones.

Trimming at V came to 1 base and at J to 3 bases, leaving 2 bases not matched to a gene. The germline V gene has CDR1 MGHRA and CDR2 YSYEKL. The CDR3 loop spans 14 amino acids. TCR beta libraries were made by quantitative 5'-RACE with molecular barcodes. TCRdb reanalysed the 5' RACE reads using MiXCR and keeps one entry per CDR3 protein. The table shows over 700,000 distinct CDR3 sequences, with around 17% occurring only once. This clonotype was counted many times. Its specificity is not known. The chain links TRBV4-1 to TRBJ2-7; 8 bases agree with TRBD2. The sequence was collected from a male donor with ankylosing spondylitis. Sequenced input: blood, either unsorted or a sorted T cell fraction (not recorded which). The CDR3 DNA is TGCGCCAGCAGCCAAGGACTAGCGCTCTACGAGCAGTACTTC. Translating gives CASSQGLALYEQYF.